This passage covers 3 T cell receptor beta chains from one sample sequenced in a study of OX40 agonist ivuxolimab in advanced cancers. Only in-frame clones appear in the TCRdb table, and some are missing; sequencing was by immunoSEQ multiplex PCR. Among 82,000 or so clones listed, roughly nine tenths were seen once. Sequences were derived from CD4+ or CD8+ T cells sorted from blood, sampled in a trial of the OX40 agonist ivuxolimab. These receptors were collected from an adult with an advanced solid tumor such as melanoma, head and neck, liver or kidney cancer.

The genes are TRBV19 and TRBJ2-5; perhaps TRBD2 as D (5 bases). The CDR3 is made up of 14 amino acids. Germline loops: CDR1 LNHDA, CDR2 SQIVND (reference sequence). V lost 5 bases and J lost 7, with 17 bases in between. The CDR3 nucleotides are TGTGCCAGTAGTTTCTCAGACTACCTAGGGACCCAGTACTTC. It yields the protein CASSFSDYLGTQYF.

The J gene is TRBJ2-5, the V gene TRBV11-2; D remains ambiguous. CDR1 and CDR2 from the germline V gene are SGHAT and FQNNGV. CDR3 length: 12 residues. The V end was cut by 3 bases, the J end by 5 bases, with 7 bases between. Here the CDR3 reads CASSFPRETQYF. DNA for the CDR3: TGTGCCAGCAGCTTCCCCCGGGAGACCCAGTACTTC.

This chain's CDR3 is CAISEKAGNTIYF. The CDR3 DNA reads as TGTGCCATCAGTGAGAAGGCTGGAAACACCATATATTTT. The J gene is TRBJ1-3, the V gene TRBV10-3; unclear D gene. This CDR3 is 13 amino acids long. In germline, CDR1 is ENHRY, CDR2 SYGVKD. V lost 2 bases to trimming and J lost 2 bases, with 4 bases between them.